The sequence of this T cell receptor beta chain was determined in a study of beta chain features in type 1 diabetes. The isolated RNA, all of it, was reverse transcribed, so expressed TCRB transcripts were what got sequenced. TCRdb's copy holds only in-frame clones and misses some; the assay was immunoSEQ multiplex PCR. In the table there are hundreds of thousands of clones, 30% of which are singletons. This clone was seen only a few times. Looked up from germline, CDR1 is SGHTA and CDR2 is FQGNSA. This CDR3 has 13 residues. V lost 5 bases, J lost 6 bases, and 13 bases lay in between. The V call is TRBV7-2, the J call TRBJ1-2; D is perhaps TRBD1 (5 bases). Sequenced: naive CD4+ T cells from blood. The clonotype originates from a man between 18 and 35 years old in good health. CDR3 amino acids: CASSTRRRDGYTF. CDR3 sequence (DNA): TGTGCCAGCAGCACTAGGCGCAGGGATGGCTACACCTTC.